The 26 T cell receptor beta chains below come from one sample, sequenced in a study of T-cell reconstitution after alpha-beta-depleted transplantation in children. It was with unique molecular identifiers that the TCRbeta library was prepared. TCRdb fed the PCR reads into MiXCR, producing one record per CDR3 protein. The sample includes 500,000 to 750,000 distinct CDR3 sequences, about a quarter of them seen just once. The starting material was PBMCs, obtained before TCRalphabeta/CD19-depleted stem cell transplant. These receptor sequences come from a boy younger than two with Wiskott-Aldrich syndrome, due to receive a stem cell transplant.

The rearrangement joins TRBV5-1 to TRBJ1-2, with unresolved D. V was shortened by 3 bases and J by 0 bases, with 9 bases between the two germline ends. Per germline, CDR1 SGHRS and CDR2 YFSETQ. The CDR3 is 14 amino acids. CDR3 in amino acids: CASSSDPSNYGYTF. The CDR3, as DNA: TGCGCCAGCAGCTCGGACCCCTCTAACTATGGCTACACCTTC.

This rearrangement joins TRBV5-1 to TRBJ2-1, with TRBD1 matching over 9 bases. V lost 6 bases, J lost 5 bases, and 9 bases stayed unmatched. This CDR3 is built from 15 residues. The V gene's germline CDR1 is SGHRS and CDR2 YFSETQ. The CDR3: CASTPGQGLHNEQFF. As DNA, the CDR3 is TGCGCCAGCACTCCGGGACAGGGATTACACAATGAGCAGTTCTTC.

The rearrangement joins TRBV6-1 to TRBJ2-2; 10 nucleotides align to TRBD2. This CDR3 has 16 amino acids. Trimming at V came to 4 bases and at J to 2 bases, leaving 4 bases not matched to a gene. CDR1 is MNHNS, CDR2 SASEGT, per germline. CDR3 nucleotide sequence: TGTGCCAGCAGTGCCCTAGCGGGGGTTAACACCGGGGAGCTGTTTTTT. It encodes CASSALAGVNTGELFF.

This clonotype was found a few times. The rearrangement joins TRBV24-1 to TRBJ2-1, with 9 bases fitting TRBD1. CDR3 size: 14 residues. The J segment lost 9 bases and the V segment lost 4 bases, leaving 6 bases of the junction unmatched. The germline gives CDR1 KGHDR, CDR2 SFDVKD. CDR3 DNA sequence: TGTGCCACCAGTGACCCCGCGACAGGGGGTGAGCAGTTCTTC. This codes for CATSDPATGGEQFF.

There are a few counts of this clonotype. The chain links TRBV4-2 to TRBJ1-1, with 10 nucleotides matching TRBD1. CDR1 and CDR2 from the germline V gene are LGHNA and YNFKEQ. J was trimmed by 3 bases and V by 2 bases; bases with no gene match: 9. There are 17 residues in the CDR3. The CDR3 bases are TGTGCCAGCAGCCAATCCCCGGGACAGGGGATGCACACTGAAGCTTTCTTT. Translated: CASSQSPGQGMHTEAFF.

This clonotype was seen a few times. The chain combines TRBV11-2 with TRBJ2-1; D ambiguous. Trimming took 5 bases from V and 6 from J, leaving 11 bases between them. From germline, CDR1 is SGHAT and CDR2 FQNNGV. The CDR3 is 13 amino acids. The chain's CDR3 is CASSPVVGNEQFF. The DNA for the CDR3 is TGTGCCAGCAGCCCTGTAGTTGGCAATGAGCAGTTCTTC.

The V gene is TRBV5-5, the J gene TRBJ1-1, with TRBD1 matching 7 bases. Germline V gene sequence: CDR1 SGHKS, CDR2 YYEKEE (reference sequence). Trimming removed 1 base from V and 1 base from J; junction bases left unmatched: 7. The CDR3 runs to 16 residues. CDR3: CASSLRTQGSNTEAFF. Written as DNA, the CDR3 is TGTGCCAGCAGCTTGAGGACACAGGGGTCGAACACTGAAGCTTTCTTT.

V usage is TRBV7-6 and J usage is TRBJ2-1; TRBD2 matches 8 bases. Germline trimming cut 3 bases from V and 8 bases from J; bases unmatched to any gene: 9. The CDR3 extends over 15 amino acids. Germline CDR1 reads SGHVS; CDR2 reads FNYEAQ. The CDR3 reads CASSFSGRAVDEQFF. CDR3 in DNA: TGTGCCAGCAGCTTCTCCGGGAGGGCCGTCGATGAGCAGTTCTTC.

This clonotype showed up just a few times. The J gene is TRBJ1-1, the V gene TRBV21-1. TRBV21-1 counts as a pseudogene. This CDR3 has 17 residues. CDR3 coding DNA: TGTGCCAGCAGCCCACAAAAAAAAGACGGCCAGAACACTGAAGCTTTCTTT. The encoded protein is CASSPQKKDGQNTEAFF.

The chain recombines TRBV29-1 with TRBJ2-1; no firm D call. CDR3 length: 14 residues. Germline V CDR1 and CDR2: SQVTM, ANQGSEA. Between the trimmed V and J ends, which lost 7 bases and 2 bases, there was a span of 15 bases. The CDR3 region has the DNA TGCAGCGGGACCGGGTCCCTGGCCTACAATGAGCAGTTCTTC. Protein: CSGTGSLAYNEQFF.

This clonotype was counted between two and nine times. The chain employs TRBV5-6 and TRBJ1-5; D might be TRBD1 (5 bases). Trimming removed 2 bases from V and 6 bases from J, with 15 bases in between. This CDR3 is built from 15 residues. The germline CDR1 and CDR2 sequences are SGHDT and YYEEEE. In nucleotides, the CDR3 is TGTGCCAGCAGCTTCGGGGGGTTGTTGCCTCAGCCCCAGCATTTT. As protein: CASSFGGLLPQPQHF.

This rearrangement joins TRBV20-1 to TRBJ2-1; 9 bases are a match to TRBD2. CDR1 is DFQATT, CDR2 SNEGSKA, per germline (reference sequence). The CDR3 has 16 residues. V dropped 0 bases and J dropped 1; count of bases not matched to a gene: 4. The CDR3 sequence is CSARDPTSGSYNEQFF. DNA of the CDR3: TGCAGTGCTAGAGATCCAACTAGCGGGTCCTACAATGAGCAGTTCTTC.

The chain combines TRBV15 with TRBJ2-3, with D perhaps given as TRBD1 or TRBD2 (5 bases each). The CDR3 consists of 15 residues. Germline V CDR1 and CDR2: LNHNV, YYDKDF (reference sequence). V shed 0 bases and J shed 0 bases, with 7 bases lying between them. The CDR3 DNA is TGTGCCACCAGCAGAGATTGGGGGAGCACAGATACGCAGTATTTT. Amino acid sequence: CATSRDWGSTDTQYF.

The chain is built from TRBV5-1 and TRBJ2-5, with 11 nucleotides matching TRBD2. V lost 4 bases to trimming and J lost 4 bases; unmatched junction nucleotides: 9. The CDR3 covers 16 residues. Germline CDR1 reads SGHRS; CDR2 reads YFSETQ. The CDR3 DNA follows: TGCGCCAGCAGCCTAACCGGACTAGCGGGCCGAGAGACCCAGTACTTC. It encodes CASSLTGLAGRETQYF.

This chain connects TRBV27 to TRBJ2-6; D possibly uses TRBD1 or TRBD2 (5 bases each). Between the trimmed V and J ends, which lost 4 bases and 0 bases, there was a span of 13 bases. In germline, CDR1 is MNHEY, CDR2 SMNVEV (reference sequence). This CDR3 is 17 amino acids long. CDR3 sequence reads: CASSSPGRFSGANVLTF. In DNA form, the CDR3 reads TGTGCCAGCAGTTCGCCGGGACGCTTCTCTGGGGCCAACGTCCTGACTTTC. Full variable domain (missing parts from reference TRBV27 and TRBJ2-6): EAQVTQNPRYLITVTGKKLTVTCSQNMNHEYMSWYRQDPGLGLRQIYYSMNVEVTDKGDVPEGYKVSRKEKRNFPLILESPSPNQTSLYFCASSSPGRFSGANVLTFGAGSRLTVL.

The chain's CDR3 is CASRMTVENIQYF. The CDR3 DNA is TGCGCCAGCCGTATGACGGTCGAAAACATTCAGTACTTC. This chain joins TRBV5-1 and TRBJ2-4; D not resolved. V lost 7 bases and J lost 5, with 13 bases in between. The germline V gene has CDR1 SGHRS and CDR2 YFSETQ. This CDR3 comprises 13 residues.

Only a few counts were recorded for this clonotype. The chain couples TRBV29-1 to TRBJ2-5; 9 bases map to TRBD2. The germline CDR1 and CDR2 sequences are SQVTM and ANQGSEA. Germline trimming cut 4 bases from V and 4 bases from J; bases unmatched to any gene: 7. CDR3 size: 14 residues. As DNA, the CDR3 is TGCAGCGTTGGAGGTAGCGGGAGCAGAGAGACCCAGTACTTC. Amino acids: CSVGGSGSRETQYF.

The DNA of the CDR3 is TGCAGCGTACTCCACAGGGCTAGTGGCTACACCTTC. This codes for CSVLHRASGYTF. This chain uses TRBV29-1 with TRBJ1-2; the D gene is possibly TRBD1 (6 bases). The length of the CDR3 is 12 residues. Germline CDR1 and CDR2: SQVTM and ANQGSEA. V shed 6 bases and J shed 7 bases, with 15 bases lying between them.

The chain has TRBV5-6 and TRBJ2-2; weak D call: TRBD2 (6 bases). The CDR3 runs 15 residues. V was pared by 0 bases and J by 6 bases, with 12 bases between. Germline CDR1 and CDR2: SGHDT and YYEEEE. The CDR3 DNA follows: TGTGCCAGCAGCTTGGCCGGAAGGGAGGCCGGGGAGCTGTTTTTT. It translates to CASSLAGREAGELFF.

V usage is TRBV4-1 and J usage is TRBJ2-6; D remains ambiguous. Per germline, CDR1 MGHRA and CDR2 YSYEKL. V lost 1 base and J lost 0, with 7 bases in between. This CDR3 is 16 amino acids long. The DNA of the CDR3 is TGCGCCAGCAGCCAAGGAACGGGCTCTGGGGCCAACGTCCTGACTTTC. Translating it yields CASSQGTGSGANVLTF.

The J gene is TRBJ2-1, the V gene TRBV6-1; 10 nucleotides match TRBD2. The CDR3 runs to 15 residues. From germline, CDR1 is MNHNS and CDR2 SASEGT. J was trimmed by 4 bases and V by 6 bases; bases with no gene match: 6. The CDR3 bases are TGTGCCAGCAGGGGTCGGACTAGCGGATACAATGAGCAGTTCTTC. Its translation is CASRGRTSGYNEQFF.

This chain connects TRBV30 to TRBJ2-1; a weak D match, TRBD2 (5 bases). Between the trimmed V and J ends, which lost 4 bases and 8 bases, there was a span of 21 bases. Germline lookup yields CDR1 GTSNPN and CDR2 SVGIG (reference sequence). This CDR3 contains 15 residues. The CDR3 bases are TGTGCCTGGACTAGAGGGAGCAGCTTCGGGCATGAGCAGTTCTTC. This sequence encodes CAWTRGSSFGHEQFF.

This chain joins TRBV7-2 and TRBJ2-5; TRBD2 matches 8 bases. V dropped 3 bases and J dropped 4; count of bases not matched to a gene: 4. The CDR3 contains 14 residues. Germline CDR1 and CDR2: SGHTA and FQGNSA. Here the CDR3 reads CASSFWTSPETQYF. In DNA form, the CDR3 reads TGTGCCAGCAGCTTTTGGACTAGCCCAGAGACCCAGTACTTC.

V gene TRBV11-1 combines with J gene TRBJ2-4; TRBD2 matches at 12 bases. There are 18 residues in the CDR3. V lost 0 bases and J lost 0; bases outside the gene matches: 3. Germline CDR1 reads SGHAT; CDR2 reads FQDESV (reference sequence). The CDR3 coding sequence is TGTGCCAGCAGCTTAGCGACTAGCGGGAGTCTAGCCAAAAACATTCAGTACTTC. The encoded protein is CASSLATSGSLAKNIQYF.

The chain uses TRBV27 and TRBJ2-4; D may be TRBD2 (5 bases). The CDR3 totals 15 residues. Germline V lookup: CDR1 MNHEY, CDR2 SMNVEV (reference sequence). The V gene lost 8 bases and the J gene lost 3 bases, with 17 bases spanning the gap. The CDR3: CASSPTGKRKNIQYF. The CDR3 DNA follows: TGTGCCAGCTCTCCTACCGGGAAACGCAAAAACATTCAGTACTTC.

J is TRBJ2-7 and V is TRBV24-1, with D possibly TRBD2 on 6 matching bases. The CDR3 has 15 amino acids. The germline gives CDR1 KGHDR, CDR2 SFDVKD. The V end lost 3 bases, the J end lost 2 bases, and 13 bases lay between the germline ends. CDR3 DNA sequence: TGTGCCACCAGTGATGACCGGGACTCCACCTACGAGCAGTACTTC. It specifies CATSDDRDSTYEQYF.